The 22 T cell receptor beta chains reported below all come from one sample, sequenced in a study of CXCR3-negative and CXCR3-positive naive CD8 T cells. In preparing the TRB cDNA libraries, 5' RACE with UMI labels was used. With the 5' RACE reads reprocessed, TCRdb shows one record per CDR3 protein and no DNA. The repertoire table contains about 82,000 distinct CDR3 sequences. The sequenced sample was naive CXCR3- CD8+ T cells from blood. The subset was: CD45RO-CCR7+CD27+CD95- naive CD8+ T cells lacking CXCR3 (TNR3-). These receptors came from a human donor in good health. Some clones in this sample may be carry-over from other donors' samples.

By frequency, this clonotype is medium-sized. The V call is TRBV29-1, the J call TRBJ2-7. This CDR3 comprises 11 residues. Germline CDR1 and CDR2: SQVTM and ANQGSEA. CDR3 sequence: CSVETRREQYF.

The chain combines TRBV29-1 with TRBJ2-2; TCRdb's D call, TRBD2, is unchecked because there is no DNA. CDR1 and CDR2 (germline): SQVTM, ANQGSEA. This CDR3 has 14 amino acids. The CDR3: CSVASGRVTGELFF.

The chain links TRBV4-2 to TRBJ2-7; TCRdb's assignment of TRBD1 cannot be checked, as there is no DNA. The germline gives CDR1 LGHNA, CDR2 YNFKEQ. The CDR3 has 16 residues. CDR3 loop: CASSQDPPSSGYEQYF.

The gene calls are TRBV29-1 and TRBJ1-4; there is no DNA to check the TCRdb D call of TRBD1. Germline V gene sequence: CDR1 SQVTM, CDR2 ANQGSEA. The CDR3 has 13 amino acids. This CDR3 is CSVATVGHEKLFF. Drawing the rest from reference TRBV29-1 and TRBJ1-4, the complete variable domain is SAVISQKPSRDICQRGTSLTIQCQVDSQVTMMFWYRQQPGQSLTLIATANQGSEATYESGFVIDKFPISRPNLTFSTLTVSNMSPEDSSIYLCSVATVGHEKLFFGSGTQLSVL.

The rearrangement links TRBV6-1 to TRBJ2-4; TCRdb's D gene call, TRBD2, goes unchecked for lack of DNA. CDR3 size: 15 residues. Per germline, CDR1 MNHNS and CDR2 SASEGT. The CDR3 here is CASSVMSGDGGIQYF.

The gene calls are TRBV7-9 and TRBJ2-7; absent DNA, TCRdb's TRBD1 call cannot be checked. This CDR3 has 13 amino acids. CDR1 SEHNR and CDR2 FQNEAQ come from the germline V gene (reference sequence). This CDR3 reads CASTPGDSYEQYF.

The genes are TRBV6-2 or TRBV6-3 and TRBJ2-3; TCRdb names TRBD2, which stays unverified in the absence of DNA. Germline CDR1 reads MNHEY; CDR2 reads SVGEGT. This CDR3 is 15 amino acids long. The CDR3 spells CASSYVGGITDTQYF.

V is TRBV5-1 and J is TRBJ2-7. Germline V gene sequence: CDR1 SGHRS, CDR2 YFSETQ. The CDR3 is made up of 15 amino acids. The chain's CDR3 is CASSFYGDSSYEQYF.

The chain uses TRBV6-6 and TRBJ1-1; no DNA is available, so the TRBD1 call from TCRdb remains unchecked. There are 17 residues in the CDR3. Germline CDR1 and CDR2: MNHNY and SVGAGI (reference sequence). The CDR3 loop reads CASSYSGQGNWWTEAFF.

This sequence joins TRBV7-9 and TRBJ1-1; TCRdb names TRBD1, which stays unverified in the absence of DNA. Per germline, CDR1 SEHNR and CDR2 FQNEAQ (reference sequence). The CDR3 loop spans 14 amino acids. CDR3 sequence reads: CASSPPGGGTEAFF.

The V gene is TRBV23-1, the J gene TRBJ2-7. TRBV23-1 is known as an ORF, though its function is uncertain. This CDR3 contains 15 residues. Here the CDR3 reads CASSPRDHYRDEQYF.

V is TRBV12-3 or TRBV12-4 and J is TRBJ2-1; TCRdb's D call, TRBD1, is unchecked because there is no DNA. The CDR3 loop spans 16 amino acids. CDR3 loop: CASRGGGAPSYNEQFF.

The chain recombines TRBV12-3 or TRBV12-4 with TRBJ2-7; the D call from TCRdb, TRBD1, cannot be confirmed without DNA. The CDR3 loop spans 12 amino acids. The CDR3 loop is CASSPGSYEQYF.

The rearrangement joins TRBV12-3 or TRBV12-4 to TRBJ1-2; without DNA, the TCRdb call of TRBD1 cannot be checked. This CDR3 spans 16 amino acids. CDR3 sequence: CASSSRTDSSNYGYTF.

The CDR3 sequence is CSVDGDSISGDITDTQYF. This chain links TRBV29-1 with TRBJ2-3; TCRdb calls TRBD1, which cannot be checked without DNA. This CDR3 contains 18 residues. The germline V gene encodes CDR1 SQVTM and CDR2 ANQGSEA.

This chain links TRBV7-2 with TRBJ2-7; there is no DNA to check the TCRdb D call of TRBD1. Germline V gene lookup returns CDR1 SGHTA and CDR2 FQGNSA. The CDR3 spans 14 residues. CDR3: CASSLYGTPYEQYF.

The chain combines TRBV7-2 with TRBJ2-6; with no DNA, the TCRdb D assignment of TRBD1 cannot be verified. The germline CDR1 and CDR2 sequences are SGHTA and FQGNSA. This CDR3 has 18 residues. The chain's CDR3 is CASSPGAVAYSGANVLTF.

V gene TRBV5-1 combines with J gene TRBJ2-2. This CDR3 has 12 residues. Germline values: CDR1 SGHRS, CDR2 YFSETQ. The CDR3 loop reads CASSINSGELFF.

The V and J genes are TRBV3-1 and TRBJ1-4; the TCRdb D gene call, TRBD1, has no DNA to confirm it. This CDR3 contains 15 residues. Germline CDR1 is LGHDT and CDR2 is YNNKEL (reference sequence). The CDR3 reads CASSQEGRGNEKLFF.

The rearrangement joins TRBV19 to TRBJ2-2; TCRdb designates TRBD1, a call that cannot be tested without DNA. Germline CDR1 reads LNHDA; CDR2 reads SQIVND (reference sequence). The CDR3 is 13 residues long. CDR3 loop: CASKPGVAGELFF.

This rearrangement joins TRBV5-1 to TRBJ2-6. Germline lookup yields CDR1 SGHRS and CDR2 YFSETQ. The CDR3 runs 15 residues. This CDR3 is CASRDPLAGANVLTF. Looking up the rest from reference TRBV5-1 and TRBJ2-6 gives the full variable domain: KAGVTQTPRYLIKTRGQQVTLSCSPISGHRSVSWYQQTPGQGLQFLFEYFSETQRNKGNFPGRFSGRQFSNSRSEMNVSTLELGDSALYLCASRDPLAGANVLTFGAGSRLTVL.

The V call is TRBV5-1, the J call TRBJ2-2; the D gene TCRdb calls, TRBD1, cannot be checked with no DNA. Germline V gene sequence: CDR1 SGHRS, CDR2 YFSETQ. The CDR3 loop spans 15 amino acids. CDR3 region: CASSSDRGDTGELFF. Full variable domain (rest looked up from reference TRBV5-1 and TRBJ2-2): KAGVTQTPRYLIKTRGQQVTLSCSPISGHRSVSWYQQTPGQGLQFLFEYFSETQRNKGNFPGRFSGRQFSNSRSEMNVSTLELGDSALYLCASSSDRGDTGELFFGEGSRLTVL.